A selection of T cell receptor beta chains follows, all from one sample in a study of blood T cell repertoires in COVID-19. Assay used: immunoSEQ multiplex PCR; TCRdb lists only in-frame clones, some missing. The sample lists over 200,000 clones; about 80% were seen once. Sequencing input: PBMCs or T cells enriched from blood (not recorded which). These receptors were obtained from a man aged 60 to 69 who had recovered from COVID-19. Both conserved end residues are part of each CDR3. The D gene is left open where the match is weak. Clone size is given for some rows only: seen once, a few or many times, or a class if the clone is expanded.

d_call j_call v_call clone_size cdr3_nt cdr3_aa
TRBD2 TRBJ2-4 TRBV29-1 - TGCAGCGTTGATAGTCTAGCGGGGGGGCGAGGCATTCAGTACTTC CSVDSLAGGRGIQYF
TRBD1 TRBJ2-1 TRBV11-3 - TGTGCCAGCAGCTCACACGGGACAGGGGGTCTCGATGAGCAGTTCTTC CASSSHGTGGLDEQFF
TRBD1 TRBJ1-5 TRBV2 - TGTGCCAGCAGGGCCGGACAGGCGGAAGGGCCCCAGCATTTT CASRAGQAEGPQHF
TRBD1 TRBJ1-2 TRBV5-4 once TGTGCCAGCAGCTTGGGGACAGGGGCAAACTATGGCTACACCTTC CASSLGTGANYGYTF
TRBD2 TRBJ2-2 TRBV19 - TGTGCCAGTACTTCTAGCGGGGGGACGAACACCGGGGAGCTGTTTTTT CASTSSGGTNTGELFF
- TRBJ1-1 TRBV27 - TGTGCCAGCAGTTTCCACGACAGTCTCACTGAAGCTTTCTTT CASSFHDSLTEAFF
TRBD2 TRBJ2-1 TRBV5-6 once TGTGCCAGCAGCCTTAGCGGGGGGGGCAATGAGCAGTTCTTC CASSLSGGGNEQFF
- TRBJ2-7 TRBV7-6 - TGTGCCAGCAGCCCGAGAGGAGTCCGGCTCTACGAGCAGTACTTC CASSPRGVRLYEQYF
- TRBJ1-1 TRBV11-3 - TGTGCCAGCACCGGACTAGTGAACACTGAAGCTTTCTTT CASTGLVNTEAFF
TRBD1 TRBJ2-7 TRBV11-3 - TGTGCCAGCAGCCCCCCGGGACAGAAGCAGTACTTC CASSPPGQKQYF
- TRBJ1-1 TRBV11-3 - TGTGCCAGCAGCCCCCGGAGCACTGAAGCTTTCTTT CASSPRSTEAFF
- TRBJ2-6 TRBV19 - TGTGCCAGTAGTGATGATCGACAGATCTCTGGGGCCAACGTCCTGACTTTC CASSDDRQISGANVLTF
- TRBJ1-4 TRBV4-1 - TGCGCCAGCAGCCAAGAAGGTCAGGGTCGGAAACTGTTTTTT CASSQEGQGRKLFF
TRBD1 TRBJ1-4 TRBV7-9 - TGTGCCAGCAGTTCAGGGGCAGGGGGTTTTGAAAAACTGTTTTTT CASSSGAGGFEKLFF
- TRBJ1-1 TRBV11-2 - TGTGCCAGCAGCTTAGATGGTCGGAGGAACACTGAAGCTTTCTTT CASSLDGRRNTEAFF
- TRBJ2-5 TRBV7-3 many TGTGCCAGCAGCTTACTCCCAGGGTACCAAGAGACCCAGTACTTC CASSLLPGYQETQYF
TRBD2 TRBJ2-3 TRBV5-1 - TGCGCCAGCAGCTTGGAGCGAGCGGGGAGCACAGATACGCAGTATTTT CASSLERAGSTDTQYF
- TRBJ1-3 TRBV20-1 - TGCAGTGCTAGTCCCCGGGGAAACACCATATATTTT CSASPRGNTIYF
- TRBJ1-6 TRBV7-9 - TGTGCCAGCAGCATCGACAGCGTATATAATTCACCCCTCCACTTT CASSIDSVYNSPLHF
TRBD2 TRBJ2-7 TRBV6-6 few TGTGCCAGCAGTCCAGGGGGACTAGCGGGGGGGTCGCTACACGAGCAGTACTTC CASSPGGLAGGSLHEQYF
TRBD2 TRBJ2-1 TRBV15 - TGTGCCACCAGCAGAGGGCTAGCGGGGGGGAATGAGCAGTTCTTC CATSRGLAGGNEQFF
- TRBJ1-1 TRBV5-6 - TGTGCCAGCAGCTTGTGGACGCCCAGCGGGAACACTGAAGCTTTCTTT CASSLWTPSGNTEAFF
- TRBJ2-3 TRBV2 - TGTGCCAGCAGCGTCGGGGTCACAGATACGCAGTATTTT CASSVGVTDTQYF
- TRBJ1-4 TRBV18 - TGTGCCAGCTCACTTAACGCAGCCGGGAGAAGTCGTTTGGAAAAACTGTTTTTT CASSLNAAGRSRLEKLFF
TRBD1 TRBJ1-1 TRBV19 - TGTGCCAGTAGTCACTCTGGGACAGTAATTACTGAAGCTTTCTTT CASSHSGTVITEAFF
TRBD2 TRBJ2-7 TRBV11-3 - TGTGCCAGCAGCCCCCCCGGACTAGCGGGGGGATACTACGAGCAGTACTTC CASSPPGLAGGYYEQYF
TRBD1 TRBJ1-4 TRBV7-4 - TGTGCCAGCAGCACCCGACAGGGTAGGGAAAAACTGTTTTTT CASSTRQGREKLFF
TRBD1 TRBJ1-1 TRBV7-8 - TGTGCCAGCGCCTTGACCGGGACAGGGGCTGACACTGAAGCTTTCTTT CASALTGTGADTEAFF
- TRBJ1-2 TRBV7-2 - TGTGCCAGCAGCTTAGTGGGGCAAATGGGTAGGGGCTACACCTTC CASSLVGQMGRGYTF
TRBD1 TRBJ2-7 TRBV13 - TGTGCCAGCAGCTTAGGGGACAGGGGTTCCGAGCAGTACTTC CASSLGDRGSEQYF
- TRBJ1-1 TRBV6-5 - TGTGCCAGCAGGATAGGGGACATGAACACTGAAGCTTTCTTT CASRIGDMNTEAFF
TRBD1 TRBJ2-7 TRBV11-1 few TGTGCCAGCAGCTTACTGGACAGGGTCCACGAGCAGTACTTC CASSLLDRVHEQYF
TRBD1 TRBJ1-2 TRBV5-5 - TGTGCCAGCAGCCCGGGACAGGCGATTGACTATGGCTACACCTTC CASSPGQAIDYGYTF
- TRBJ2-7 TRBV25-1 - TGTGCCAGCAGTGAATTGGCAGGGTGGGGATACGAGCAGTACTTC CASSELAGWGYEQYF
TRBD1 TRBJ1-2 TRBV27 - TGTGCCAGCAGTCCGCTTGGACAGGGGTTGAGTGGCTACACCTTC CASSPLGQGLSGYTF
- TRBJ1-5 TRBV20-1 - TGCAGTGCTAGTACAGGGTCCAATCAGCCCCAGCATTTT CSASTGSNQPQHF
- TRBJ2-4 TRBV29-1 few TGCAGCGTTGAAGATAACTACTCGCGGGGCCTAGCCAAAAACATTCAGTACTTC CSVEDNYSRGLAKNIQYF
- TRBJ2-5 TRBV5-6 few TGTGCCAGCAGCTCCTCTAGGTTGCGGGCACAAGAGACCCAGTACTTC CASSSSRLRAQETQYF
TRBD1 TRBJ1-2 TRBV4-3 - TGCGCCAGCAGCCAACTCTCAGGGGGCGGCTACACCTTC CASSQLSGGGYTF